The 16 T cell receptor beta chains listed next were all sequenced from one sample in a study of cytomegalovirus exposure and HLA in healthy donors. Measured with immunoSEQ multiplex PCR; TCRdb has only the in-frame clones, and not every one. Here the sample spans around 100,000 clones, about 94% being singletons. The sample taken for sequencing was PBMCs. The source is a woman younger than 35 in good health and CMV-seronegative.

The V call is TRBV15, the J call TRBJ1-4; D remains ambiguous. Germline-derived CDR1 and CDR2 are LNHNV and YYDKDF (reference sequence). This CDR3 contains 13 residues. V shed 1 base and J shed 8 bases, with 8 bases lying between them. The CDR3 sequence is CATSRVSREKLFF. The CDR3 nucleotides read TGTGCCACCAGCAGAGTTTCGAGAGAAAAACTGTTTTTT.

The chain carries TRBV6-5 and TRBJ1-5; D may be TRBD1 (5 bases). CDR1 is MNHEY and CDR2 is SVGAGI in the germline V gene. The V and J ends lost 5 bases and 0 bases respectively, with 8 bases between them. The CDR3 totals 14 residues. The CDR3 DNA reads TGTGCCAGCAGTGACAGTTATAGCAATCAGCCCCAGCATTTT. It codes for CASSDSYSNQPQHF.

The CDR3 reads CASSQVGTSGGNEQFF. Here the CDR3 DNA reads TGCGCCAGCAGCCAAGTCGGGACTAGCGGGGGTAATGAGCAGTTCTTC. This chain joins TRBV4-3 and TRBJ2-1; 14 positions agree with TRBD2. The CDR3 is 16 amino acids. Germline-derived CDR1 and CDR2 are LGHNA and YSLEER. The junction had 3 bases not matched to a gene; V was cut back by 1 base and J by 7 bases.

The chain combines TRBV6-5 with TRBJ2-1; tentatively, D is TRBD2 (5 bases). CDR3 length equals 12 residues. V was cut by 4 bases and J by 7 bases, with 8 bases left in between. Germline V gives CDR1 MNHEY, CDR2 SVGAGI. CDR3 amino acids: CASSSGKNEQFF. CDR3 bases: TGTGCCAGCAGTTCCGGGAAAAATGAGCAGTTCTTC.

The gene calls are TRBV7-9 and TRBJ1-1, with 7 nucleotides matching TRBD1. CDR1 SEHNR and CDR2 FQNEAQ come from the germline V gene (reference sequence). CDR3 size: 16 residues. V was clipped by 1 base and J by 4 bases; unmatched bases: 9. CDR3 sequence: CASSLGWVSGGTEAFF. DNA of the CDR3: TGTGCCAGCAGCTTAGGGTGGGTGTCAGGGGGCACTGAAGCTTTCTTT.

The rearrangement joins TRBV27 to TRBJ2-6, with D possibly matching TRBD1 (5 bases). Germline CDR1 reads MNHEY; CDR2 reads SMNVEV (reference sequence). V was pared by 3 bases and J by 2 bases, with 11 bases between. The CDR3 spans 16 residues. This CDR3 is CASSFSRGAGANVLTF. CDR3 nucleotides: TGTGCCAGCAGTTTTAGTAGGGGCGCTGGGGCCAACGTCCTGACTTTC. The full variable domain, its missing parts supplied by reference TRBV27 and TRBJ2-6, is EAQVTQNPRYLITVTGKKLTVTCSQNMNHEYMSWYRQDPGLGLRQIYYSMNVEVTDKGDVPEGYKVSRKEKRNFPLILESPSPNQTSLYFCASSFSRGAGANVLTFGAGSRLTVL.

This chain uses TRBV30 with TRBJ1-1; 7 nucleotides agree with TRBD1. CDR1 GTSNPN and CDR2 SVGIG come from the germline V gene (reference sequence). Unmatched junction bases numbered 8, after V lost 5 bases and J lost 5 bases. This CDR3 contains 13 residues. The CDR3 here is CAWDLTGVTEAFF. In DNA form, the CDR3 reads TGTGCCTGGGATCTCACAGGGGTGACTGAAGCTTTCTTT.

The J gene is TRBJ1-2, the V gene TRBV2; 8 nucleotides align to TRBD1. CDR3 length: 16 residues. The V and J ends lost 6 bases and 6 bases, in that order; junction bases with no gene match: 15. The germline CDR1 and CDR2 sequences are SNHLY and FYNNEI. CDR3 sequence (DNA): TGTGCCAGCAGAGAAATAGACCGGACAGGGTCGGATGGCTACACCTTC. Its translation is CASREIDRTGSDGYTF.

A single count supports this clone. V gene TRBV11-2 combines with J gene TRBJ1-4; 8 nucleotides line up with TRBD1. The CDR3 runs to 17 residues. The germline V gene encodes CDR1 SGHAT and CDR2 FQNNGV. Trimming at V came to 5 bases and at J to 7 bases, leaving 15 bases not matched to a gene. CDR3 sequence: CASSPRDRGSYAEKLFF. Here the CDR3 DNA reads TGTGCCAGCAGCCCACGCGACAGGGGTTCGTATGCTGAAAAACTGTTTTTT.

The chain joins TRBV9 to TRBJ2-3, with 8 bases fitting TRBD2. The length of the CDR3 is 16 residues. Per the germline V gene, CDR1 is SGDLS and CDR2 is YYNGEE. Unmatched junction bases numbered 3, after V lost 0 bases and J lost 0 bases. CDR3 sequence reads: CASSVGTSGSTDTQYF. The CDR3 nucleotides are TGTGCCAGCAGCGTAGGCACTAGCGGTAGCACAGATACGCAGTATTTT.

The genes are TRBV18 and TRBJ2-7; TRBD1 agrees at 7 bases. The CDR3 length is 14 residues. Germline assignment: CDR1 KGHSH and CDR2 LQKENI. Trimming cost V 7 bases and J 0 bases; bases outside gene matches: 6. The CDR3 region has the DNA TGTGCCAGCTTGCCCGGGACAGCCTCCTACGAGCAGTACTTC. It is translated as CASLPGTASYEQYF. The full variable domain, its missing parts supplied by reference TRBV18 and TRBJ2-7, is NAGVMQNPRHLVRRRGQEARLRCSPMKGHSHVYWYRQLPEEGLKFMVYLQKENIIDESGMPKERFSAEFPKEGPSILRIQQVVRGDSAAYFCASLPGTASYEQYFGPGTRLTVT.

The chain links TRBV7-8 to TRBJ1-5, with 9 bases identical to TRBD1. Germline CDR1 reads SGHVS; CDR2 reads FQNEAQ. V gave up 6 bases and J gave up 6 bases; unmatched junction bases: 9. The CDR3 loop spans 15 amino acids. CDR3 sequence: CASSFIRDRVQPQHF. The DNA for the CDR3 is TGTGCCAGCAGTTTCATCCGGGACAGGGTTCAGCCCCAGCATTTT.

The DNA of the CDR3 is TGTGCCAGCAGCCAGGGACAGGGCGTTAGCTATGGCTACACCTTC. Protein product: CASSQGQGVSYGYTF. The chain joins TRBV11-2 to TRBJ1-2; TRBD1 matches at 9 bases. The CDR3 loop spans 15 amino acids. Unmatched junction bases numbered 8, after V lost 5 bases and J lost 4 bases. Germline V gene sequence: CDR1 SGHAT, CDR2 FQNNGV.

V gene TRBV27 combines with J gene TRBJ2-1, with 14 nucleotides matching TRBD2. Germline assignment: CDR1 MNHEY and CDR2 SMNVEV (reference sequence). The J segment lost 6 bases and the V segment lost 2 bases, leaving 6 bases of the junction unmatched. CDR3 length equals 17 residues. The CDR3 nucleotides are TGTGCCAGCAGTTTAGGGGGGACTAGCGGGAGACCCAATGAGCAGTTCTTC. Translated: CASSLGGTSGRPNEQFF.

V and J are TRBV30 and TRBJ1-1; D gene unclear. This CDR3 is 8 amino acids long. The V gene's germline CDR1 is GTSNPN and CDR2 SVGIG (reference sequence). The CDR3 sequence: CVSAEAFF. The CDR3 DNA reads TGTGTATCAGCTGAAGCTTTCTTT.

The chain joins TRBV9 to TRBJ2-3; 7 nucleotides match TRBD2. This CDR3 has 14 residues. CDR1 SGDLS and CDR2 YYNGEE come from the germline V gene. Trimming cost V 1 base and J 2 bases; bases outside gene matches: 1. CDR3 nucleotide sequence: TGTGCCAGCAGCGTACTAGCGGTCACAGATACGCAGTATTTT. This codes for CASSVLAVTDTQYF. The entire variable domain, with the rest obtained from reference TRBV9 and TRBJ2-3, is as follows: DSGVTQTPKHLITATGQRVTLRCSPRSGDLSVYWYQQSLDQGLQFLIQYYNGEERAKGNILERFSAQQFPDLHSELNLSSLELGDSALYFCASSVLAVTDTQYFGPGTRLTVL.